This passage covers 17 T cell receptor beta chains from one sample sequenced in a study of blood T cell repertoires in COVID-19. Generated by immunoSEQ multiplex PCR, the TCRdb table keeps only in-frame clones and is missing some. The table has about 150,000 clones, about 82% seen once. The specimen was PBMCs or T cells enriched from blood (not recorded which). The origin of the receptors is a woman between 35 and 50 years old who had recovered from COVID-19.

The V and J genes are TRBV2 and TRBJ2-5; possible D gene TRBD1, 6 bases. CDR3 length equals 15 residues. Per the germline V gene, CDR1 is SNHLY and CDR2 is FYNNEI. V lost 4 bases and J lost 4, with 16 bases in between. The CDR3 DNA is TGTGCCAGCAGTGGAACCCTTACAGGGATAGAGACCCAGTACTTC. Protein product: CASSGTLTGIETQYF.

The table lists this clone with a few counts. The chain couples TRBV7-6 to TRBJ2-7; the match to TRBD1 covers 7 bases. V was pared by 1 base and J by 3 bases, with 12 bases of the junction left unmatched. The CDR3 extends over 17 amino acids. Germline lookup yields CDR1 SGHVS and CDR2 FNYEAQ. DNA of the CDR3: TGTGCCAGCAGCTTAGGCCCCAAGACAGGGCATTACTACGAGCAGTACTTC. This sequence encodes CASSLGPKTGHYYEQYF.

This clone was counted between two and nine times. The rearrangement links TRBV20-1 to TRBJ2-5, with D uncertain. CDR1 DFQATT and CDR2 SNEGSKA come from the germline V gene (reference sequence). V was shortened by 3 bases and J by 1 base, with 6 bases between the two germline ends. The CDR3 totals 12 residues. The CDR3 is CSASLGQETQYF. The DNA for the CDR3 is TGCAGTGCTAGTCTCGGCCAAGAGACCCAGTACTTC.

This rearrangement joins TRBV11-2 to TRBJ1-2, with D unresolved. The V gene's germline CDR1 is SGHAT and CDR2 FQNNGV. The CDR3 is 14 amino acids. Trimming cost V 1 base and J 8 bases, with 14 bases left between them. The CDR3 region is CASSLAGSPRGYTF. The CDR3 DNA sequence: TGTGCCAGCAGCTTAGCTGGCAGCCCGCGGGGCTACACCTTC. Supplemented by reference TRBV11-2 and TRBJ1-2, the full variable domain reads EAGVAQSPRYKIIEKRQSVAFWCNPISGHATLYWYQQILGQGPKLLIQFQNNGVVDDSQLPKDRFSAERLKGVDSTLKIQPAKLEDSAVYLCASSLAGSPRGYTFGSGTRLTVV.

J is TRBJ1-2 and V is TRBV7-8; TRBD1 matches at 8 bases. V lost 0 bases, J lost 4 bases, and 10 bases stayed unmatched. Germline values: CDR1 SGHVS, CDR2 FQNEAQ. The CDR3 runs 17 residues. The CDR3 bases are TGTGCCAGCAGCTTAGCGGACAGGGCTCAACCATCCTATGGCTACACCTTC. As protein: CASSLADRAQPSYGYTF.

V gene TRBV7-9 combines with J gene TRBJ2-7, with TRBD1 matching over 8 bases. Germline V gene lookup returns CDR1 SEHNR and CDR2 FQNEAQ (reference sequence). The junction had 6 bases not matched to a gene; V was cut back by 1 base and J by 7 bases. This CDR3 comprises 14 residues. The CDR3: CASSLGQGALEQYF. The DNA of the CDR3 is TGTGCCAGCAGCTTAGGGCAGGGGGCCCTGGAGCAGTACTTC.

The chain employs TRBV27 and TRBJ2-7, with 9 bases lining up with TRBD2. The germline gives CDR1 MNHEY, CDR2 SMNVEV (reference sequence). CDR3 length: 14 amino acids. The ends lost 10 bases at V and 4 bases at J; junction bases unmatched: 11. The chain's CDR3 is CATRLAAVRYEQYF. The CDR3 coding sequence is TGTGCCACCCGACTAGCGGCAGTGAGGTACGAGCAGTACTTC.

This chain connects TRBV5-4 to TRBJ2-1; 9 bases fit TRBD2. Trimming removed 4 bases from V and 2 bases from J; junction bases left unmatched: 4. The CDR3 spans 15 residues. Germline V gene data show CDR1 as SGHNT and CDR2 as YYREEE (reference sequence). CDR3 coding DNA: TGTGCCAGCAGCCTGGGACTAGCTACCTACAATGAGCAGTTCTTC. Translation: CASSLGLATYNEQFF. The complete variable domain, with remaining parts taken from reference TRBV5-4 and TRBJ2-1, reads ETGVTQSPTHLIKTRGQQVTLRCSSQSGHNTVSWYQQALGQGPQFIFQYYREEENGRGNFPPRFSGLQFPNYSSELNVNALELDDSALYLCASSLGLATYNEQFFGPGTRLTVL.

The chain uses TRBV7-9 and TRBJ2-1; tentative D call: TRBD2 (5 bases). The CDR3 runs to 15 residues. V lost 7 bases to trimming and J lost 5 bases, with 18 bases between them. Germline CDR1 and CDR2: SEHNR and FQNEAQ (reference sequence). CDR3: CASIPRGYFDNEQFF. For the CDR3, the DNA is TGTGCCAGCATCCCCCGCGGGTATTTCGACAATGAGCAGTTCTTC.

The chain carries TRBV10-2 and TRBJ1-1; TRBD1 might be the D (6 bases). CDR3 length equals 14 residues. The V end lost 3 bases, the J end lost 0 bases, and 8 bases lay between the germline ends. Germline V gene sequence: CDR1 WSHSY, CDR2 SAAADI. The CDR3 DNA sequence: TGCGCCAGCAGTGACAGGGGACTGAACACTGAAGCTTTCTTT. Translation gives CASSDRGLNTEAFF.

The chain is built from TRBV5-6 and TRBJ1-3; no reliable D call. V gave up 4 bases and J gave up 8 bases, with 16 bases separating them. The length of the CDR3 is 14 residues. Per the germline V gene, CDR1 is SGHDT and CDR2 is YYEEEE. CDR3 sequence: CASSPKTRRDTIYF. As DNA, the CDR3 is TGTGCCAGCAGCCCCAAGACCAGGCGGGACACCATATATTTT. Together with reference TRBV5-6 and TRBJ1-3, the CDR3 gives the full variable domain: DAGVTQSPTHLIKTRGQQVTLRCSPKSGHDTVSWYQQALGQGPQFIFQYYEEEERQRGNFPDRFSGHQFPNYSSELNVNALLLGDSALYLCASSPKTRRDTIYFGEGSWLTVV.

This clone was observed a single time. This chain joins TRBV30 and TRBJ1-3, with 10 nucleotides matching TRBD1. The CDR3 is 14 residues long. Per the germline V gene, CDR1 is GTSNPN and CDR2 is SVGIG (reference sequence). Losses at the gene ends were 5 bases for V and 0 bases for J; bases not matched to a gene: 1. The DNA for the CDR3 is TGTGCCTGGGACAGGGGGCTCTCTGGAAACACCATATATTTT. Amino acid sequence: CAWDRGLSGNTIYF. Based on the CDR3 plus reference TRBV30 and TRBJ1-3, the full variable domain is SQTIHQWPATLVQPVGSPLSLECTVEGTSNPNLYWYRQAAGRGLQLLFYSVGIGQISSEVPQNLSASRPQDRQFILSSKKLLLSDSGFYLCAWDRGLSGNTIYFGEGSWLTVV.

The CDR3 is CASGVGAQPRAKNIQYF. The CDR3 nucleotides read TGTGCCAGCGGGGTTGGGGCCCAACCGCGAGCCAAAAACATTCAGTACTTC. The V call is TRBV21-1, the J call TRBJ2-4; the table's TRBD1 call for D was not verified on the DNA. TRBV21-1 constitutes a pseudogene. This CDR3 is 17 amino acids long.

The J gene is TRBJ2-3, the V gene TRBV7-3, with 9 bases that match TRBD2. The V gene's germline CDR1 is SGHTA and CDR2 FQGTGA. This CDR3 is 14 amino acids long. With V trimmed by 10 bases and J by 2 bases, 7 bases remained unmatched. DNA of the CDR3: TGTGCCACCAAGACTAGCGGTAACACAGATACGCAGTATTTT. As protein: CATKTSGNTDTQYF.

The chain recombines TRBV6-5 with TRBJ2-1, with D perhaps matching TRBD1 (6 bases). Germline CDR1 reads MNHEY; CDR2 reads SVGAGI. V was trimmed by 0 bases and J by 6 bases, leaving 12 bases between them. This CDR3 has 15 amino acids. CDR3 in DNA: TGTGCCAGCAGTTACTCGACAGGACGGGTCAATGAGCAGTTCTTC. It is translated as CASSYSTGRVNEQFF.

CDR3: CSVRDTEAFF. In DNA form, the CDR3 reads TGCAGCGTTCGGGACACTGAAGCTTTCTTT. V is TRBV29-1 and J is TRBJ1-1; D unresolved. V was shortened by 5 bases and J by 3 bases, with 4 bases between the two germline ends. Germline V gene lookup returns CDR1 SQVTM and CDR2 ANQGSEA. The CDR3 has 10 residues. Drawing the rest from reference TRBV29-1 and TRBJ1-1, the complete variable domain is SAVISQKPSRDICQRGTSLTIQCQVDSQVTMMFWYRQQPGQSLTLIATANQGSEATYESGFVIDKFPISRPNLTFSTLTVSNMSPEDSSIYLCSVRDTEAFFGQGTRLTVV.

This clone was observed once. The V and J genes are TRBV13 and TRBJ1-2; weak D call: TRBD1 (5 bases). CDR1 is PRHDT and CDR2 is FYEKMQ in the germline V gene (reference sequence). This CDR3 comprises 13 residues. The ends were cut back, 0 bases at V and 7 bases at J, with 9 bases in the middle. Here the CDR3 reads CASSLGGASGYTF. CDR3 nucleotides: TGTGCCAGCAGCTTAGGAGGGGCGAGTGGCTACACCTTC.